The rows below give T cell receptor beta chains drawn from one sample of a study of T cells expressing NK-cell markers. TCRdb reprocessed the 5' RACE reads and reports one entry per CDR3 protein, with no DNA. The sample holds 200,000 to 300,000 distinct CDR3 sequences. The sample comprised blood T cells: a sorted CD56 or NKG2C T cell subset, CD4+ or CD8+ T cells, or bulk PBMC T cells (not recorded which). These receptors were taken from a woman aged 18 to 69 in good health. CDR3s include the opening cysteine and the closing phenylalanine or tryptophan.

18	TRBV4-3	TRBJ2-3	CASSQDRVAGGLTDTQYF
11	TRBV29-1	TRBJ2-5	CSVELRETQYF
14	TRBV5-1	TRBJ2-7	CASSSVPGSYEQYF
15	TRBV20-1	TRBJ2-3	CSARDWGTPTDTQYF
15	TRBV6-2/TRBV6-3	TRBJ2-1	CASSLAGAEYNEQFF
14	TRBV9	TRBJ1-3	CASSVRDGGNSIYF
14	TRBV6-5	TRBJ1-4	CASSNRDRREKLFF
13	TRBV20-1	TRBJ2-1	CSARSLARNEQFF
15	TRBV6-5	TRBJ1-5	CASSYSLDGNQPQHF
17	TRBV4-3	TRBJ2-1	CASSQDITGTVYNEQFF
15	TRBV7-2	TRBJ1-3	CASTLAPGGGNTIYF
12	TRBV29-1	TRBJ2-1	CSAKGRYNEQFF